This T cell receptor beta chain appears in the sequencing data of a study of radiation and T cells in renal cell carcinoma. The table came from immunoSEQ multiplex PCR; TCRdb's copy has only in-frame clones and leaves some out. The sample records just under 150,000 clones, about 86% being singletons. Trimming removed 5 bases from V and 7 bases from J; junction bases left unmatched: 7. The germline gives CDR1 SNHLY, CDR2 FYNNEI. The CDR3 consists of 13 residues. This sample's time point: blood 4 weeks post-SBRT, at nephrectomy. Treatment here: 15 Gy SBRT to primary tumor, nephrectomy 4 weeks later. Nephrectomy followed 15 Gy stereotactic body radiation by 4 weeks.

The V gene is TRBV2, the J gene TRBJ1-1, with 7 bases matching TRBD1. The sequences come from blood, collected from a patient whose treatment included radiotherapy and nephrectomy. The receptor comes from a woman aged 45-65 years with renal cell carcinoma. The DNA for the CDR3 is TGTGCCAGCAGTCGCAATAGGGACAGTGAAGCTTTCTTT. Translated, it gives CASSRNRDSEAFF.